A selection of T cell receptor beta chains follows, all from one sample in a study of cytomegalovirus exposure and HLA in healthy donors. Method: immunoSEQ multiplex PCR; TCRdb's copy keeps in-frame clones and lacks some. This sample has 250,000 to 300,000 clones; 80% to 95% occur once, and the top ten carry roughly 1.6%. Sequenced material: PBMCs. Every receptor here comes from a girl under 10 years old in good health and CMV-seronegative. The CDR3 runs from the conserved cysteine through the conserved F or W. The D gene is left open where the match is weak. For some rows the clone size is stated as once, few or many, or as a class when expanded; others skip it.

d_gene	abundance	v_gene	j_gene	CDR3aa	CDR3nt
-	-	TRBV4-1	TRBJ2-4	CASSQDVSLTKNIQYF	TGCGCCAGCAGCCAAGATGTTAGCCTCACCAAAAACATTCAGTACTTC
-	-	TRBV30	TRBJ1-5	CAWSAGVGQPQHF	TGTGCCTGGAGTGCAGGGGTAGGTCAGCCCCAGCATTTT
TRBD1	-	TRBV6-4	TRBJ1-3	CASSSLQGVSGNTIYF	TGTGCCAGCAGTTCGTTACAGGGGGTCTCTGGAAACACCATATATTTT
TRBD2	once	TRBV9	TRBJ2-7	CASSVHFTAGGYEQYF	TGTGCCAGCAGCGTACATTTTACAGCGGGGGGGTATGAGCAGTACTTC
-	once	TRBV5-1	TRBJ2-3	CASSLSGSRDTDTQYF	TGCGCCAGCAGCTTATCGGGGTCAAGAGACACAGATACGCAGTATTTT
-	-	TRBV7-9	TRBJ2-7	CASSPSGGTYEQYF	TGTGCCAGCAGCCCGTCCGGGGGAACCTACGAGCAGTACTTC
TRBD2	-	TRBV14	TRBJ2-7	CASSPKTSGDWEQYF	TGTGCCAGCAGCCCCAAGACTAGCGGTGACTGGGAGCAGTACTTC
TRBD1	-	TRBV19	TRBJ1-2	CASSVTGAPGYTF	TGTGCCAGTAGTGTGACAGGGGCCCCGGGCTACACCTTC
-	-	TRBV6-5	TRBJ2-7	CASSSEPYEQYF	TGTGCCAGCAGTTCGGAGCCCTACGAGCAGTACTTC
-	-	TRBV5-6	TRBJ1-1	CASRKSGEAFF	TGTGCCAGCAGAAAAAGCGGTGAAGCTTTCTTT
-	-	TRBV7-2	TRBJ1-2	CASTPSGNYGYTF	TGTGCCAGCACCCCCTCAGGGAACTATGGCTACACCTTC
TRBD1	-	TRBV27	TRBJ1-4	CASTLGTGGEKLFF	TGTGCCAGCACCTTAGGGACAGGGGGGGAAAAACTGTTTTTT
-	-	TRBV6-5	TRBJ1-3	CASSTTSASGNTIYF	TGTGCCAGCAGTACGACATCAGCCTCTGGAAACACCATATATTTT